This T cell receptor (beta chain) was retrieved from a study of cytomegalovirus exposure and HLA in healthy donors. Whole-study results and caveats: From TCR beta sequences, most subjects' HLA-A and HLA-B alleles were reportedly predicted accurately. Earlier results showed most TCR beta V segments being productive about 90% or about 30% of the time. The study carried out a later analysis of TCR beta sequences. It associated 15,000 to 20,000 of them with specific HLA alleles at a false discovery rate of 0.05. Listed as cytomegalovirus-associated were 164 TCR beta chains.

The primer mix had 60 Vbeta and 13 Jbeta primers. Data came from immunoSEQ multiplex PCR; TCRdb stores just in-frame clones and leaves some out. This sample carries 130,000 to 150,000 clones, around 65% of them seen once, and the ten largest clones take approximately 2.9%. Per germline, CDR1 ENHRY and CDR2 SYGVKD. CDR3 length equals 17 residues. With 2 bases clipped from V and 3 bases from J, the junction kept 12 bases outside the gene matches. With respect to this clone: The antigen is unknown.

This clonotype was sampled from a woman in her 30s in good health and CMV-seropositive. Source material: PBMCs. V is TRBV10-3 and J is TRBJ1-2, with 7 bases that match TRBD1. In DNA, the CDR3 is TGTGCCATCAGTGAGCACCTAGGGGGGACAGCCCACTATGGCTACACCTTC. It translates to CAISEHLGGTAHYGYTF.